The 4 T cell receptor beta chains presented below share a single source sample, sequenced in a study of a mutant IDH1 vaccine in newly diagnosed glioma. The table came from immunoSEQ multiplex PCR; TCRdb's copy has only in-frame clones and leaves some out. In the table there are around 64,000 clones, around 83% of which are singletons. Stated time point: baseline, week 1 (first vaccination visit). As for treatment: pre-vaccination baseline after standard-of-care therapy. This specimen was peripheral blood mononuclear cells (PBMCs), taken from a glioma patient treated with radiotherapy, temozolomide or both. Every receptor here comes from a woman between 18 and 30 years old with glioma. Some clones in this sample may be carry-over from other donors' samples.

V is TRBV25-1 and J is TRBJ1-2; D uncertain. Germline V gene lookup returns CDR1 MGHDK and CDR2 SYGVNS. CDR3 length equals 13 residues. V lost 1 base and J lost 8, with 11 bases in between. CDR3 sequence: CASSESGFRGYTF. The CDR3, as DNA: TGTGCCAGCAGTGAATCCGGATTCCGGGGCTACACCTTC.

The chain links TRBV28 to TRBJ1-5; D is unresolved. With 5 bases removed from V and 2 bases from J, the gap between germline ends came to 7 bases. Germline V lookup: CDR1 MDHEN, CDR2 SYDVKM. This CDR3 region has 13 residues. The CDR3 here is CASSPWGNQPQHF. As DNA, the CDR3 is TGTGCCAGCAGTCCGTGGGGCAATCAGCCCCAGCATTTT.

The V gene is TRBV11-1, the J gene TRBJ2-7; 9 bases are shared with TRBD1. V was clipped by 5 bases and J by 5 bases; unmatched bases: 4. This CDR3 region has 13 residues. The germline V gene has CDR1 SGHAT and CDR2 FQDESV (reference sequence). As DNA, the CDR3 is TGTGCCAGCAGCCGGGACAGGGATGACGAGCAGTACTTC. Its translation is CASSRDRDDEQYF.

This clone has more than one count but fewer than ten. The chain uses TRBV4-1 and TRBJ1-5; 8 nucleotides match TRBD1. The CDR3 spans 17 residues. Germline V lookup: CDR1 MGHRA, CDR2 YSYEKL. V was clipped by 3 bases and J by 7 bases; unmatched bases: 14. As DNA, the CDR3 is TGCGCCAGCAGCCACCCTGACAGGGGAACTAATGAGCAGCCCCAGCATTTT. This gives the protein CASSHPDRGTNEQPQHF.